Presented here are 28 T cell receptor beta chains from one specimen sequenced in a study of blood T cell repertoires in COVID-19. The data were produced by immunoSEQ multiplex PCR, yet TCRdb's version contains in-frame clones alone and is incomplete. The sample includes 70,000 to 95,000 clones, around 88% seen only once; the top ten take roughly 8.1%. Source material: peripheral blood. These receptors originate from a woman aged 70-85 years with acute or convalescent COVID-19.

The chain couples TRBV7-9 to TRBJ1-2; no clear D. The CDR3 is 12 amino acids. Per the germline V gene, CDR1 is SEHNR and CDR2 is FQNEAQ (reference sequence). V gave up 4 bases and J gave up 0 bases, with 3 bases separating them. The CDR3 sequence is CASSYTNYGYTF. The DNA of the CDR3 is TGTGCCAGCAGCTACACTAACTATGGCTACACCTTC.

The CDR3 loop is CASGGAPTGELFF. Written as DNA, the CDR3 is TGTGCCAGCGGGGGGGCGCCCACCGGGGAGCTGTTTTTT. The chain combines TRBV2 with TRBJ2-2, with a possible D match to TRBD2 (7 bases). This CDR3 spans 13 amino acids. V was clipped by 8 bases and J by 4 bases, with 11 bases between them. The V gene's germline CDR1 is SNHLY and CDR2 FYNNEI.

The V and J genes are TRBV19 and TRBJ2-5; TRBD1 matches 9 bases. After removal of 5 bases from V and 1 base from J, the junction contained 11 bases not matched to a gene. Germline V gene lookup returns CDR1 LNHDA and CDR2 SQIVND (reference sequence). This CDR3 comprises 17 residues. The CDR3 DNA is TGTGCCAGTAGTCCAGCAGAACCGGGACAGGGCCAAGAGACCCAGTACTTC. Translated, it gives CASSPAEPGQGQETQYF.

The genes are TRBV4-2 and TRBJ1-5; D perhaps matches TRBD1 (5 bases). The V end lost 0 bases, the J end lost 4 bases, and 7 bases lay between the germline ends. This CDR3 is 14 amino acids long. CDR1 and CDR2 (germline): LGHNA, YNFKEQ. The CDR3 coding sequence is TGTGCCAGCAGCCAAGATTCAGGGAATCAGCCCCAGCATTTT. Encoded protein: CASSQDSGNQPQHF.

This clone was seen only a few times. The CDR3, as DNA: TGTGCCAGCAGTGAAGGGACTGACAGGGATTATGGCTACACCTTC. Its translation is CASSEGTDRDYGYTF. The rearrangement joins TRBV6-1 to TRBJ1-2, with 7 bases lining up with TRBD1. V gave up 1 base and J gave up 5 bases; unmatched junction bases: 7. Per the germline V gene, CDR1 is MNHNS and CDR2 is SASEGT. The CDR3 length is 15 residues.

V is TRBV5-1 and J is TRBJ2-7; D is undetermined. The CDR3 consists of 14 residues. Per the germline V gene, CDR1 is SGHRS and CDR2 is YFSETQ. The V end lost 0 bases, the J end lost 7 bases, and 14 bases lay between the germline ends. The CDR3: CASSLVEKMEEQYF. CDR3 sequence (DNA): TGCGCCAGCAGCTTGGTTGAGAAAATGGAGGAGCAGTACTTC.

The rearrangement uses TRBV5-1 and TRBJ1-1; no firm D call. The germline V gene encodes CDR1 SGHRS and CDR2 YFSETQ. V was clipped by 2 bases and J by 1 base, with 6 bases between them. The CDR3 sequence is 13 residues long. The CDR3, as DNA: TGCGCCAGCAGCTTACAGAGGAACACTGAAGCTTTCTTT. As protein: CASSLQRNTEAFF.

This chain joins TRBV29-1 and TRBJ1-6, with D tentatively TRBD1 (5 bases). CDR1 is SQVTM, CDR2 ANQGSEA, per germline. V shed 7 bases and J shed 7 bases, with 11 bases lying between them. This CDR3 contains 12 residues. The CDR3 reads CSAGGGNSPLHF. The DNA of the CDR3 is TGCAGCGCCGGGGGTGGGAATTCACCCCTCCACTTT.

The chain combines TRBV28 with TRBJ2-1, with TRBD1 matching over 8 bases. The CDR3 is 14 residues long. Losses at the gene ends were 5 bases for V and 7 bases for J; bases not matched to a gene: 7. Germline V gene lookup returns CDR1 MDHEN and CDR2 SYDVKM. The CDR3 loop reads CASSTGGVSNEQFF. CDR3 nucleotides: TGTGCCAGCAGTACAGGGGGTGTTTCGAATGAGCAGTTCTTC.

The J gene is TRBJ2-7, the V gene TRBV5-4, with 14 nucleotides matching TRBD2. The trim removed 1 base at V and 6 bases at J, leaving 3 bases unmatched. CDR1 is SGHNT and CDR2 is YYREEE in the germline V gene (reference sequence). The CDR3 runs to 15 residues. The CDR3 nucleotides read TGTGCCAGCAGCTTGATGACTAGCGGGAGGGGCGAGCAGTACTTC. Encoded protein: CASSLMTSGRGEQYF.

This clone has more than one count but fewer than ten. The V and J genes are TRBV6-1 and TRBJ1-3, with D unresolved. The V gene lost 2 bases and the J gene lost 0 bases, with 8 bases spanning the gap. The CDR3 loop spans 15 amino acids. The germline CDR1 and CDR2 sequences are MNHNS and SASEGT. CDR3 residues: CASSERRDSGNTIYF. The DNA for the CDR3 is TGTGCCAGCAGTGAAAGACGGGACTCTGGAAACACCATATATTTT.

V gene TRBV5-6 combines with J gene TRBJ2-2; 7 nucleotides match TRBD2. Germline CDR1 reads SGHDT; CDR2 reads YYEEEE. This CDR3 is built from 17 residues. V lost 3 bases and J lost 7; bases outside the gene matches: 15. The CDR3, as DNA: TGTGCCAGCAGCTCCCAGGGACTAACCGCAGCAAGCGGGGAGCTGTTTTTT. Amino acids: CASSSQGLTAASGELFF.

The V gene is TRBV28, the J gene TRBJ2-1, with a tentative D call TRBD2 (6 bases). The germline V gene has CDR1 MDHEN and CDR2 SYDVKM. Trimming pared 8 bases from V and 4 bases from J, leaving 15 bases between. This CDR3 is 14 amino acids long. CDR3 loop: CASESPGTYNEQFF. As DNA, the CDR3 is TGTGCCAGCGAGTCCCCGGGGACTTACAATGAGCAGTTCTTC.

The chain employs TRBV14 and TRBJ2-1; 9 bases agree with TRBD2. Germline V gives CDR1 SGHDN, CDR2 FVKESK. The CDR3 has 13 amino acids. The V and J ends lost 4 bases and 9 bases, in that order; junction bases with no gene match: 4. The CDR3 protein is CASSPGLAREQFF. CDR3 bases: TGTGCCAGCAGCCCGGGACTAGCACGTGAGCAGTTCTTC.

The J gene is TRBJ2-4, the V gene TRBV2; TRBD2 might be the D (5 bases). V shed 9 bases and J shed 1 base, with 10 bases lying between them. Germline lookup yields CDR1 SNHLY and CDR2 FYNNEI. This CDR3 has 13 residues. As DNA, the CDR3 is TGTGCCAGTAAAGGGAGCGCCAAAAACATTCAGTACTTC. This codes for CASKGSAKNIQYF.

This CDR3 reads CASSVGGGEAFF. CDR3 sequence (DNA): TGTGCCAGCAGCGTGGGGGGTGGAGAAGCTTTCTTT. This chain links TRBV9 with TRBJ1-1; possible D gene TRBD1, 5 bases. CDR3 length: 12 amino acids. V lost 2 bases, J lost 8 bases, and 10 bases lay in between. Germline CDR1 and CDR2: SGDLS and YYNGEE.

The chain couples TRBV29-1 to TRBJ2-7, with D unresolved. Per the germline V gene, CDR1 is SQVTM and CDR2 is ANQGSEA. Trimming took 2 bases from V and 2 from J, leaving 10 bases between them. This CDR3 region has 13 residues. This CDR3 reads CSVELGSTYEQYF. The CDR3 DNA is TGCAGCGTTGAACTGGGCAGTACCTACGAGCAGTACTTC.

This chain uses TRBV27 with TRBJ1-5, with D tentatively TRBD1 (5 bases). Deletions cut 5 bases from V and 4 bases from J, with 12 bases between. Germline loops: CDR1 MNHEY, CDR2 SMNVEV (reference sequence). The CDR3 has 14 amino acids. In nucleotides, the CDR3 is TGTGCCAGCAGTCACGGACAAACTAATCAGCCCCAGCATTTT. This gives the protein CASSHGQTNQPQHF.

The V call is TRBV12-3 or TRBV12-4, the J call TRBJ2-1; D is perhaps TRBD2 (5 bases). This CDR3 region has 11 residues. The V and J ends lost 3 bases and 14 bases respectively, with 11 bases between them. DNA of the CDR3: TGTGCCAGCAGTTTCCGAGACTATGAGTTCTTC. This gives the protein CASSFRDYEFF.

CDR3 protein: CASSLTGYDTEAFF. The CDR3 DNA sequence: TGTGCCAGCTCACTTACAGGGTATGACACTGAAGCTTTCTTT. The gene calls are TRBV18 and TRBJ1-1, with D maybe TRBD1 (6 bases). Germline V gene lookup returns CDR1 KGHSH and CDR2 LQKENI. The V end lost 4 bases, the J end lost 3 bases, and 12 bases lay between the germline ends. The CDR3 contains 14 residues. Using reference TRBV18 and TRBJ1-1 for the parts outside the CDR3, the full variable domain is NAGVMQNPRHLVRRRGQEARLRCSPMKGHSHVYWYRQLPEEGLKFMVYLQKENIIDESGMPKERFSAEFPKEGPSILRIQQVVRGDSAAYFCASSLTGYDTEAFFGQGTRLTVV.

The chain employs TRBV6-5 and TRBJ2-2; 7 nucleotides line up with TRBD2. Germline CDR1 and CDR2: MNHEY and SVGAGI. The CDR3 totals 16 residues. With V trimmed by 3 bases and J by 5 bases, 9 bases remained unmatched. The CDR3 is CASSYRVGGRTGELFF. CDR3 DNA: TGTGCCAGCAGTTATCGCGTCGGGGGGAGGACCGGGGAGCTGTTTTTT.

J is TRBJ2-5 and V is TRBV4-1, with 13 bases aligning to TRBD2. CDR3 size: 17 residues. CDR1 MGHRA and CDR2 YSYEKL come from the germline V gene. V lost 0 bases and J lost 8; bases outside the gene matches: 9. Written as DNA, the CDR3 is TGCGCCAGCAGCCAAGAGGGACTAGCGGGAAGCGGCGAAACCCAGTACTTC. As protein: CASSQEGLAGSGETQYF.

The chain links TRBV7-8 to TRBJ2-7, with 14 bases lining up with TRBD2. Germline lookup yields CDR1 SGHVS and CDR2 FQNEAQ. The CDR3 consists of 16 residues. Germline trimming cut 4 bases from V and 4 bases from J; bases unmatched to any gene: 6. CDR3 bases: TGTGCCAGCAGCTCGGGACTAGCGGGAGCTGGGTACGAGCAGTACTTC. Encoded protein: CASSSGLAGAGYEQYF.

The chain couples TRBV5-1 to TRBJ2-1; 9 bases agree with TRBD2. The CDR3 covers 15 residues. V shed 4 bases, J shed 7 bases, and the junction held 9 bases outside the gene matches. Germline V CDR1 and CDR2: SGHRS, YFSETQ. CDR3 in DNA: TGCGCCAGCAGCGGGATAGCGGGAGTAGGGAATGAGCAGTTCTTC. Protein sequence: CASSGIAGVGNEQFF.

The V call is TRBV3-1 (or the pseudogene TRBV3-2), the J call TRBJ1-1; D uncertain. Trimming removed 4 bases from V and 1 base from J, with 10 bases in between. The V gene's germline CDR1 is LGHDT and CDR2 YNNKEL (reference sequence). The CDR3 spans 14 residues. CDR3 DNA: TGTGCCAGCAGCCGTACACATGCGAACACTGAAGCTTTCTTT. Protein sequence: CASSRTHANTEAFF.

V and J are TRBV5-4 and TRBJ1-4; TRBD1 is a possible D gene (5 bases). The germline V gene has CDR1 SGHNT and CDR2 YYREEE (reference sequence). The V and J ends lost 5 bases and 2 bases respectively, with 10 bases between them. The CDR3 has 14 residues. The CDR3 DNA reads TGTGCCAGCAGTCTCGGGGGGACTAATGAAAAACTGTTTTTT. Translating gives CASSLGGTNEKLFF.

The chain combines TRBV7-8 with TRBJ2-5, with a weak D call TRBD1 (5 bases). CDR1 SGHVS and CDR2 FQNEAQ come from the germline V gene. V was trimmed by 5 bases and J by 0 bases, leaving 13 bases between them. The length of the CDR3 is 15 residues. This chain's CDR3 is CASSTDDRHQETQYF. CDR3 bases: TGTGCCAGCAGCACGGATGACAGACACCAAGAGACCCAGTACTTC. The full variable domain, rest sourced from reference TRBV7-8 and TRBJ2-5, is GAGVSQSPRYKVAKRGQDVALRCDPISGHVSLFWYQQALGQGPEFLTYFQNEAQLDKSGLPSDRFFAERPEGSVSTLKIQRTQQEDSAVYLCASSTDDRHQETQYFGPGTRLLVL.

The genes are TRBV20-1 and TRBJ2-1; 7 bases agree with TRBD2. The CDR3 sequence is 16 residues long. J gave up 2 bases and V 3 bases, and 10 bases lay outside the gene matches. Germline CDR1 is DFQATT and CDR2 is SNEGSKA (reference sequence). CDR3 sequence: CSASISAGVTYNEQFF. The CDR3, as DNA: TGCAGTGCTAGTATTTCTGCGGGAGTTACCTACAATGAGCAGTTCTTC.